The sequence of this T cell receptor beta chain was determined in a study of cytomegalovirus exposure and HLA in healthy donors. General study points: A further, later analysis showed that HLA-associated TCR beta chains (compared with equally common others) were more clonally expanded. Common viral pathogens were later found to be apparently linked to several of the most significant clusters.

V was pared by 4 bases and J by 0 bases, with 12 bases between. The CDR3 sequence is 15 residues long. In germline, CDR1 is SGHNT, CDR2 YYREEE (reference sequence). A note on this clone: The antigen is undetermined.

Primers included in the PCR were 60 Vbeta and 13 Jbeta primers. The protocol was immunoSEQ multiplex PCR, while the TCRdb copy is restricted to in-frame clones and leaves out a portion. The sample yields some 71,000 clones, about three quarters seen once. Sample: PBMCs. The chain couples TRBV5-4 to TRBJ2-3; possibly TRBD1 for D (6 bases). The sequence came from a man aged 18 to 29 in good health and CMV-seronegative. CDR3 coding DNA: TGTGCCAGCAGCCCACGGACAGAAAGCACAGATACGCAGTATTTT. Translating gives CASSPRTESTDTQYF. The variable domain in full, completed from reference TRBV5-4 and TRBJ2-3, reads ETGVTQSPTHLIKTRGQQVTLRCSSQSGHNTVSWYQQALGQGPQFIFQYYREEENGRGNFPPRFSGLQFPNYSSELNVNALELDDSALYLCASSPRTESTDTQYFGPGTRLTVL.